The rows below give T cell receptor beta chains drawn from one sample of a study of blood T cell repertoires in COVID-19. Repertoires were generated with immunoSEQ multiplex PCR, while TCRdb's copy carries only in-frame clones and drops some. The sample consists of some 98,000 clones, roughly 79% of them appearing once. Sequencing was carried out using peripheral blood. The receptor set was obtained from a man aged 65 to 85 with acute or convalescent COVID-19. Each CDR3 is given with its conserved first and last residue. D genes are given only for firm matches. Clone size is given for some rows only: seen once, a few or many times, or a class if the clone is expanded.

len	v_gene	abundance	j_gene	d_gene	CDR3nt	CDR3aa
12	TRBV28	few	TRBJ1-2	.	TGTGCCAGCAGTTTGACAATTGCTGGCTACACCTTC	CASSLTIAGYTF
13	TRBV28	.	TRBJ2-1	TRBD2	TGTGCCAGCAGTTTGGGGGGGAGGAACGAGCAGTTCTTC	CASSLGGRNEQFF
9	TRBV5-1	.	TRBJ1-4	.	TGCGCCAGCAGCTTCTCTTGGTTTTTT	CASSFSWFF
16	TRBV25-1	.	TRBJ2-3	TRBD1	TGTGCCAGCAGTGACTCAGGACAGGGGGGCCCAGATACGCAGTATTTT	CASSDSGQGGPDTQYF
12	TRBV19	.	TRBJ1-1	.	TGTGCCAGTATTGGAGGCAGGTTTGAAGCTTTCTTT	CASIGGRFEAFF
15	TRBV11-3	.	TRBJ2-1	.	TGTGCCAGCAGCTTAAACCCCCTAGCGAACAATGAGCAGTTCTTC	CASSLNPLANNEQFF
12	TRBV11-2	few	TRBJ2-1	.	TGTGCCAGCAGCTATAGCGGTAGTGAGCAGTTCTTC	CASSYSGSEQFF
14	TRBV5-1	once	TRBJ1-2	.	TGCGCCAGCACCATACAACCTTCTAACTATGGCTACACCTTC	CASTIQPSNYGYTF
13	TRBV5-1	.	TRBJ1-4	TRBD1	TGCGCCAGCAGCTGGGGACAGGGAAGAGAGCTGTTTTTT	CASSWGQGRELFF
15	TRBV6-6	once	TRBJ2-2	.	TGTGCCAGCATACCTGCCCGCGGGGTGGCCGGGGAGCTGTTTTTT	CASIPARGVAGELFF
15	TRBV29-1	.	TRBJ2-4	TRBD1	TGCAGCGTTGGCCTTGGTCTTGGGACAGGTAACATTCAGTACTTC	CSVGLGLGTGNIQYF
13	TRBV7-2	.	TRBJ1-1	TRBD1	TGTGCCAGCAGCTTATTTGGGACAGCTGAAGCTTTCTTT	CASSLFGTAEAFF
15	TRBV5-6	.	TRBJ2-7	TRBD2	TGTGCCAGCAGCTCCAGACTAGCGGGAGTATACGAGCAGTACTTC	CASSSRLAGVYEQYF
13	TRBV19	once	TRBJ2-3	TRBD2	TGTGCCAGTAGTAGCGGGAGTTTCGATACGCAGTATTTT	CASSSGSFDTQYF
18	TRBV9	.	TRBJ1-2	TRBD1	TGTGCCAGCAGCGCCATACAGGGGTCGACGTCCACGAACTATGGCTACACCTTC	CASSAIQGSTSTNYGYTF
15	TRBV15	.	TRBJ1-4	.	TGTGCCACCAGCCCGGTGGGCCCAACTAATGAAAAACTGTTTTTT	CATSPVGPTNEKLFF